This T cell receptor beta chain was documented in a study of cytomegalovirus exposure and HLA in healthy donors. The trim removed 7 bases at V and 5 bases at J, leaving 12 bases unmatched. CDR3 size: 15 residues. The germline V gene encodes CDR1 MNHEY and CDR2 SVGAGI. PCR involved 60 Vbeta and 13 Jbeta primers. The protocol was immunoSEQ multiplex PCR, while the TCRdb copy is restricted to in-frame clones and leaves out a portion. The sample carries about 200,000 clones, about 79% recorded once. This TCR was recovered from a boy younger than 10 in good health and CMV-seronegative. The rearrangement uses TRBV6-5 and TRBJ2-3; 7 bases map to TRBD1. Sequencing was done on a sample of PBMCs. Here the CDR3 DNA reads TGTGCCAGCACCCCAGGGGGTTTCCACATAGATACGCAGTATTTT. Translating it yields CASTPGGFHIDTQYF.